Following are 29 T cell receptor beta chains from one sample sequenced in a study of T cell changes during pregnancy in multiple sclerosis. Libraries were prepared by immunoSEQ multiplex PCR; TCRdb keeps only in-frame clonotypes and omits some of them. The sample carries approximately 61,000 clones, around nine tenths recorded once. The sample consisted of peripheral blood, taken in the first trimester of pregnancy. The source of these receptors is a female donor in good health, enrolled as a control in a pregnancy study.

The gene calls are TRBV9 and TRBJ2-1, with TRBD1 identical over 7 bases. J was trimmed by 6 bases and V by 3 bases; bases with no gene match: 9. This CDR3 has 15 residues. The germline gives CDR1 SGDLS, CDR2 YYNGEE. CDR3 nucleotides: TGTGCCAGCAGCGGAACAGGGGTCATCCTCAATGAGCAGTTCTTC. It specifies CASSGTGVILNEQFF.

The count of this clone is one. The rearrangement links TRBV11-2 to TRBJ1-2; D ambiguous. Trimming removed 1 base at V and 2 bases at J, with 5 bases between. Per the germline V gene, CDR1 is SGHAT and CDR2 is FQNNGV. The CDR3 length is 13 residues. CDR3 nucleotides: TGTGCCAGCAGCTTAGGTCAGAACTATGGCTACACCTTC. Its protein is CASSLGQNYGYTF.

The chain carries TRBV7-2 and TRBJ2-7; D is ambiguous. The CDR3 covers 14 residues. With 6 bases removed from V and 0 bases from J, the gap between germline ends came to 12 bases. The germline V gene encodes CDR1 SGHTA and CDR2 FQGNSA. CDR3 bases: TGTGCCAGCAGACCAATGCGGAGCTCCTACGAGCAGTACTTC. This encodes CASRPMRSSYEQYF.

V usage is TRBV2 and J usage is TRBJ1-5, with TRBD1 matching 7 bases. The CDR3 is 17 amino acids. Germline CDR1 reads SNHLY; CDR2 reads FYNNEI. J lost 0 bases, V lost 6 bases, and 11 bases had no gene match. Written as DNA, the CDR3 is TGTGCCAGCAGCACCGGGACAGCGTTTTATAGCAATCAGCCCCAGCATTTT. It codes for CASSTGTAFYSNQPQHF.

V is TRBV11-2 and J is TRBJ2-3; D might be TRBD1 (5 bases). Germline V gives CDR1 SGHAT, CDR2 FQNNGV. V gave up 9 bases and J gave up 4 bases, with 17 bases separating them. This CDR3 is 14 amino acids long. The CDR3 sequence: CASLRWGPSDTQYF. DNA for the CDR3: TGTGCCAGTCTTCGGTGGGGCCCCTCAGATACGCAGTATTTT.

CDR3 amino acids: CASSLVMGARGNYEQYF. The CDR3, as DNA: TGTGCCAGCAGTTTAGTCATGGGGGCGCGAGGGAACTACGAGCAGTACTTC. The chain links TRBV28 to TRBJ2-7; D possibly corresponds to TRBD1 (6 bases). Germline V gene data show CDR1 as MDHEN and CDR2 as SYDVKM. The V and J ends lost 2 bases and 3 bases respectively, with 20 bases between them. The CDR3 spans 17 residues.

The gene calls are TRBV19 and TRBJ2-5, with D possibly matching TRBD1 (6 bases). Germline CDR1 is LNHDA and CDR2 is SQIVND (reference sequence). The CDR3 has 15 residues. The V end was cut by 5 bases, the J end by 5 bases, with 18 bases between. The CDR3 is CASSLYYDRRETQYF. CDR3 coding DNA: TGTGCCAGTAGTCTTTATTATGACAGGAGGGAGACCCAGTACTTC.

J is TRBJ2-1 and V is TRBV19; 8 bases align to TRBD1. CDR1 is LNHDA, CDR2 SQIVND, per germline (reference sequence). Trimming at V came to 4 bases and at J to 7 bases, leaving 6 bases not matched to a gene. The CDR3 runs 14 residues. The CDR3 sequence: CASSTRTGSNEQFF. The CDR3 DNA is TGTGCCAGTAGTACCCGGACAGGGTCTAATGAGCAGTTCTTC.

This clone was seen only a few times. The J gene is TRBJ1-2, the V gene TRBV11-2; D ambiguous. The CDR3 spans 13 residues. The V end was cut by 5 bases, the J end by 6 bases, with 13 bases between. Germline CDR1 reads SGHAT; CDR2 reads FQNNGV. The CDR3 region has the DNA TGTGCCAGCAGCCCCTTGGCATCAAATGGCTACACCTTC. Amino acids: CASSPLASNGYTF.

The chain links TRBV27 to TRBJ2-1, with D perhaps matching TRBD2 (6 bases). The CDR3 totals 13 residues. The germline gives CDR1 MNHEY, CDR2 SMNVEV (reference sequence). V shed 4 bases and J shed 8 bases, with 12 bases lying between them. CDR3 sequence (DNA): TGTGCCAGCAGTTCAGCGGGCGGCTATGAGCAGTTCTTC. Encoded protein: CASSSAGGYEQFF.

V usage is TRBV27 and J usage is TRBJ1-2, with TRBD1 as a possible D gene (5 bases). Germline V gene lookup returns CDR1 MNHEY and CDR2 SMNVEV (reference sequence). The CDR3 is 15 amino acids. The V end was cut by 2 bases, the J end by 1 base, with 11 bases between. The DNA of the CDR3 is TGTGCCAGCAGTTTAAACTTTGGACATAACTATGGCTACACCTTC. Amino acid sequence: CASSLNFGHNYGYTF.

V is TRBV12-5 and J is TRBJ2-2, with 7 bases matching TRBD2. The CDR3 covers 15 residues. After removal of 5 bases from V and 5 bases from J, the junction contained 8 bases not matched to a gene. The germline V gene encodes CDR1 LGHNT and CDR2 FRNRAP. CDR3: CASGTRLAPTGELFF. The CDR3 DNA follows: TGTGCTAGTGGTACCCGACTAGCCCCGACCGGGGAGCTGTTTTTT. Full variable domain (missing parts from reference TRBV12-5 and TRBJ2-2): DARVTQTPRHKVTEMGQEVTMRCQPILGHNTVFWYRQTMMQGLELLAYFRNRAPLDDSGMPKDRFSAEMPDATLATLKIQPSEPRDSAVYFCASGTRLAPTGELFFGEGSRLTVL.

The chain links TRBV7-2 to TRBJ2-7; TRBD2 matches 10 bases. The CDR3 is made up of 15 amino acids. Germline lookup yields CDR1 SGHTA and CDR2 FQGNSA. V shed 5 bases and J 3 bases; nucleotides not matched to a gene: 7. The CDR3 DNA reads as TGTGCCAGCAGCCCACTAGCGGGAAAGGTCTACGAGCAGTACTTC. It codes for CASSPLAGKVYEQYF. The full variable domain, with the rest looked up from reference TRBV7-2 and TRBJ2-7, is GAGVSQSPSNKVTEKGKDVELRCDPISGHTALYWYRQSLGQGLEFLIYFQGNSAPDKSGLPSDRFSAERTGGSVSTLTIQRTQQEDSAVYLCASSPLAGKVYEQYFGPGTRLTVT.

This sequence joins TRBV5-1 and TRBJ2-1; 9 bases are shared with TRBD1. V gave up 3 bases and J gave up 9 bases; unmatched junction bases: 4. The CDR3 contains 13 residues. Germline-derived CDR1 and CDR2 are SGHRS and YFSETQ. The CDR3 nucleotides are TGCGCCAGCAGCTCACAGGGGGCCGGTGAGCAGTTCTTC. The encoded protein is CASSSQGAGEQFF.

The chain is built from TRBV7-2 and TRBJ2-3; possible D gene TRBD2, 6 bases. V was cut by 2 bases and J by 5 bases, with 8 bases left in between. Germline V CDR1 and CDR2: SGHTA, FQGNSA. The CDR3 spans 13 residues. The CDR3 spells CASSLPGLDTQYF. The CDR3 nucleotides are TGTGCCAGCAGCTTACCGGGACTAGATACGCAGTATTTT.

The J gene is TRBJ2-7, the V gene TRBV14; possible D gene TRBD2, 6 bases. Germline-derived CDR1 and CDR2 are SGHDN and FVKESK. This CDR3 comprises 14 residues. Trimming left V 3 bases short and J 7 bases short, with 16 bases between. The CDR3: CASSQSRAAGEQYF. The CDR3 DNA is TGTGCCAGCAGCCAGTCCCGGGCCGCGGGGGAGCAGTACTTC.

The gene calls are TRBV6-4 and TRBJ2-5, with TRBD2 identical over 12 bases. From germline, CDR1 is MRHNA and CDR2 SNTAGT. The trim removed 1 base at V and 1 base at J, leaving 10 bases unmatched. The length of the CDR3 is 19 residues. The DNA of the CDR3 is TGTGCCAGCAGTGACTGGGGACTAGCGGGCCGTCTAGTCCAAGAGACCCAGTACTTC. This encodes CASSDWGLAGRLVQETQYF.

The chain uses TRBV7-9 and TRBJ2-5; possible D gene TRBD1, 7 bases. The length of the CDR3 is 13 residues. The V end was cut by 4 bases, the J end by 5 bases, with 11 bases between. The germline V gene has CDR1 SEHNR and CDR2 FQNEAQ (reference sequence). For the CDR3, the DNA is TGTGCCAGCAGCTGGGACAGCGGGGAGACCCAGTACTTC. Translated, it gives CASSWDSGETQYF.

The chain joins TRBV29-1 to TRBJ1-1; perhaps TRBD1 as D (5 bases). V dropped 7 bases and J dropped 2 bases, with 5 bases sitting between them. CDR1 and CDR2 from the germline V gene are SQVTM and ANQGSEA. The CDR3 is 10 residues long. Written as DNA, the CDR3 is TGCAGCGGGGGCAACACTGAAGCTTTCTTT. Protein: CSGGNTEAFF.

The CDR3: CASSLQGNLRGYTF. The CDR3 bases are TGTGCCAGCAGTTTACAGGGGAACCTTCGTGGCTACACCTTC. The rearrangement links TRBV5-8 to TRBJ1-2; 7 bases are shared with TRBD1. The V segment lost 5 bases and the J segment 7 bases; nucleotides outside the gene matches: 11. The germline V gene has CDR1 SGHTS and CDR2 YDEGEE. The CDR3 loop spans 14 amino acids.

The chain links TRBV5-4 to TRBJ2-1, with 10 bases lining up with TRBD2. The CDR3 length is 14 residues. Per the germline V gene, CDR1 is SGHNT and CDR2 is YYREEE (reference sequence). Trimming removed 6 bases from V and 10 bases from J; junction bases left unmatched: 10. The CDR3 region is CASNQAGGPREQFF. In DNA, the CDR3 is TGTGCCAGCAACCAAGCGGGAGGGCCTAGAGAGCAGTTCTTC.

The count of this clone is one. The rearrangement joins TRBV5-1 to TRBJ1-2; no reliable D call. The CDR3 runs 15 residues. Looked up from germline, CDR1 is SGHRS and CDR2 is YFSETQ. V was pared by 0 bases and J by 2 bases, with 11 bases between. The CDR3 nucleotides read TGCGCCAGCAGCTTGGATGGACTGATAAACTATGGCTACACCTTC. Its translation is CASSLDGLINYGYTF.

The genes are TRBV7-2 and TRBJ1-2, with D hard to call. V was pared by 3 bases and J by 3 bases, with 8 bases between. CDR1 SGHTA and CDR2 FQGNSA come from the germline V gene. The CDR3 runs to 13 residues. CDR3 nucleotides: TGTGCCAGCAGCTTGACATCGGACTATGGCTACACCTTC. It is translated as CASSLTSDYGYTF.

This sequence joins TRBV28 and TRBJ2-3; 7 bases are shared with TRBD2. The CDR3 length is 16 residues. Trimming removed 6 bases from V and 1 base from J; junction bases left unmatched: 10. Germline lookup yields CDR1 MDHEN and CDR2 SYDVKM. The CDR3 region is CASRPLVGGGTDTQYF. The CDR3 DNA reads as TGTGCCAGCAGACCCCTAGTGGGAGGGGGCACAGATACGCAGTATTTT.

The rearrangement uses TRBV13 and TRBJ2-7; D is possibly TRBD2 (5 bases). The germline gives CDR1 PRHDT, CDR2 FYEKMQ (reference sequence). V gave up 5 bases and J gave up 0 bases, with 8 bases separating them. The CDR3 is 13 amino acids. DNA of the CDR3: TGTGCCAGCAGCCCGGGGAGCTCCTACGAGCAGTACTTC. Its protein product is CASSPGSSYEQYF.

This clone was observed a single time. This chain uses TRBV7-9 with TRBJ1-4, with no clear D. The CDR3 is 12 amino acids. Germline V CDR1 and CDR2: SEHNR, FQNEAQ (reference sequence). V was cut by 5 bases and J by 7 bases, with 8 bases left in between. The CDR3 nucleotides read TGTGCCAGCAGCACAATTTCTGAAAAACTGTTTTTT. Its translation is CASSTISEKLFF. Full variable domain (remainder filled in from reference TRBV7-9 and TRBJ1-4): DTGVSQNPRHKITKRGQNVTFRCDPISEHNRLYWYRQTLGQGPEFLTYFQNEAQLEKSRLLSDRFSAERPKGSFSTLEIQRTEQGDSAMYLCASSTISEKLFFGSGTQLSVL.

The genes are TRBV7-6 and TRBJ2-2; TRBD1 might be the D (6 bases). Germline loops: CDR1 SGHVS, CDR2 FNYEAQ. The V end was cut by 4 bases, the J end by 4 bases, with 10 bases between. The CDR3 length is 14 residues. This chain's CDR3 is CASSSRDITGELFF. CDR3 DNA sequence: TGTGCCAGCAGCTCCCGGGACATCACCGGGGAGCTGTTTTTT.

This chain uses TRBV5-4 with TRBJ1-1; D gene uncertain. Germline CDR1 and CDR2: SGHNT and YYREEE (reference sequence). The CDR3 runs to 15 residues. The V end was cut by 1 base, the J end by 0 bases, with 10 bases between. This chain's CDR3 is CASSLWAGLNTEAFF. The CDR3 DNA follows: TGTGCCAGCAGCTTGTGGGCTGGGTTGAACACTGAAGCTTTCTTT.

The gene calls are TRBV11-3 and TRBJ2-7; 8 bases map to TRBD2. The V segment lost 6 bases and the J segment 6 bases; nucleotides outside the gene matches: 7. This CDR3 spans 13 amino acids. Per germline, CDR1 SGHNT and CDR2 YENEEA. The CDR3, as DNA: TGTGCCAGCAGGCTAAGCGGGAGTCTCGAGCAGTACTTC. Translated: CASRLSGSLEQYF.